This is a list of T cell receptor beta chains from one sample in a study of CD8+CD57+ T cells in acquired aplastic anemia. Via MiXCR, TCRdb re-called the reads, giving one row per CDR3 protein. In the table there are some 150,000 distinct CDR3 sequences, under 55% of which are singletons. Input material: sorted CD4+, CD8+, or CD8+CD57+ T cells (not recorded which) from PBMCs. The receptors come from a human donor with aplastic anemia. CDR3s include the opening cysteine and the closing phenylalanine or tryptophan. Each record gives: D gene, J gene, V gene, clone size, CDR3 DNA, CDR3 protein. A D gene is named only where the DNA matches it firmly. Not every row has a clone size; where given, it reads once, few, many or a size class.

TRBD1,TRBJ1-5,TRBV2,few,TGTGCGACAGGGAACCTCGTGAGCAATCAGCCCCAGCATTTT,CATGNLVSNQPQHF
.,TRBJ1-6,TRBV19,.,TGTGCCAGCAGCGCCGGGATGAATTCACCCCTCCACTTT,CASSAGMNSPLHF
TRBD1,TRBJ2-7,TRBV19,few,TGTGCCAGTAGTAGGACAGGGAACGAGCAGTACTTC,CASSRTGNEQYF
.,TRBJ1-5,TRBV19,many,TGTGCCAGTAGCCTCCTCCTAGGCAATCAGCCCCAGCATTTT,CASSLLLGNQPQHF
.,TRBJ1-2,TRBV24-1,.,TGTGCCACCAGTGCGGGGCCCTACTATGGCTACACCTTC,CATSAGPYYGYTF
.,TRBJ2-5,TRBV4-2,.,TGTGCCAGCAGCCGTACCCAATCCGAACGGGAGACCCAGTACTTC,CASSRTQSERETQYF
TRBD2,TRBJ2-3,TRBV7-2,.,TGTGCCAGCAGCCCAAGGGGCGGGGGGGCCACAGATACGCAGTATTTT,CASSPRGGGATDTQYF
.,TRBJ1-2,TRBV9,.,TGTGCCAGCAGCGCGTCTAACTATGGCTACACCTTC,CASSASNYGYTF
.,TRBJ1-5,TRBV24-1,.,TGTGCCACCAGTGAGCTCGGACAGAAGTGGAAGCCCCAGCATTTT,CATSELGQKWKPQHF
TRBD1,TRBJ1-1,TRBV2,.,TGTGCCAGCAGCGGTTGGGACAGCTTAGGCACTGAAGCTTTCTTT,CASSGWDSLGTEAFF
.,TRBJ1-5,TRBV24-1,.,TGTGCCACCAGGCAAGGGGATCAGCCCCAGCATTTT,CATRQGDQPQHF
.,TRBJ1-2,TRBV2,.,TGTGCCAGCAGTGAATGGGGGCCTGGCTACACCTTC,CASSEWGPGYTF
.,TRBJ2-1,TRBV5-4,many,TGTGCCAGCAGCCAGTCGGGGTTGTACAATGAGCAGTTCTTC,CASSQSGLYNEQFF
.,TRBJ1-6,TRBV7-2,once,TGTGCCAGCAGACAACAGGCGAATAATTCACCCCTCCACTTT,CASRQQANNSPLHF
.,TRBJ1-1,TRBV6-5,.,TGTGCCAGCAGTTACTCGCGGACAGCTCCGAACGCTGAAGCTTTCTTT,CASSYSRTAPNAEAFF
.,TRBJ1-1,TRBV29-1,.,TGCAGCGTTGTTAGGGGCCTGGGGGACACTGAAGCTTTCTTT,CSVVRGLGDTEAFF